This is a list of T cell receptor beta chains from one sample in a study of cytomegalovirus exposure and HLA in healthy donors. Sequencing used immunoSEQ multiplex PCR; TCRdb keeps in-frame clones, though not all of them. Altogether 100,000 to 150,000 clones are present, approximately 89% being singletons, with the ten largest covering 0.95% to 1.5%. The sample was PBMCs. The receptors were gathered from a woman aged 18-30 years in good health and CMV-seronegative. Both conserved end residues are part of each CDR3. The D gene is left open where the match is weak. Only part of the rows carry a size: once, few, many, or a class if the clone is expanded.

clone_size: .
v_call: TRBV9
d_call: TRBD2
j_call: TRBJ2-3
cdr3_aa: CASSERGGSPSTQYF
cdr3_nt: TGTGCCAGCAGCGAGCGCGGGGGTAGTCCTTCTACGCAGTATTTT

clone_size: once
v_call: TRBV9
d_call: .
j_call: TRBJ2-4
cdr3_aa: CASSAGQPRDIQYF
cdr3_nt: TGTGCCAGCAGCGCTGGACAGCCCCGTGACATTCAGTACTTC

clone_size: .
v_call: TRBV5-5
d_call: TRBD2
j_call: TRBJ2-1
cdr3_aa: CASRGLAGGPTGVQFF
cdr3_nt: TGTGCCAGCAGGGGACTAGCGGGGGGTCCTACCGGGGTGCAGTTCTTC

clone_size: once
v_call: TRBV5-4
d_call: TRBD2
j_call: TRBJ2-1
cdr3_aa: CASSLDRGGYNEQFF
cdr3_nt: TGTGCCAGCAGCTTGGACCGGGGGGGATACAATGAGCAGTTCTTC

clone_size: .
v_call: TRBV7-2
d_call: .
j_call: TRBJ1-6
cdr3_aa: CASSSGVQYNSPLHF
cdr3_nt: TGTGCCAGCAGCTCAGGGGTTCAGTATAATTCACCCCTCCACTTT

clone_size: .
v_call: TRBV10-3
d_call: .
j_call: TRBJ2-5
cdr3_aa: CAISDPGGRETQYF
cdr3_nt: TGTGCCATCAGTGACCCAGGGGGGCGGGAGACCCAGTACTTC

clone_size: .
v_call: TRBV6-5
d_call: .
j_call: TRBJ1-1
cdr3_aa: CASSYWGRTFGTEAFF
cdr3_nt: TGTGCCAGCAGTTATTGGGGCCGAACGTTTGGCACTGAAGCTTTCTTT

clone_size: .
v_call: TRBV7-9
d_call: TRBD1
j_call: TRBJ1-4
cdr3_aa: CASSQGQSTNEKLFF
cdr3_nt: TGTGCCAGCAGCCAGGGACAGTCAACTAATGAAAAACTGTTTTTT

clone_size: .
v_call: TRBV7-6
d_call: TRBD1
j_call: TRBJ1-6
cdr3_aa: CASSRQGVNSPLHF
cdr3_nt: TGTGCCAGCAGCCGACAGGGTGTAAATTCACCCCTCCACTTT

clone_size: .
v_call: TRBV9
d_call: .
j_call: TRBJ1-1
cdr3_aa: CASSGPGGGNTEAFF
cdr3_nt: TGTGCCAGCAGCGGCCCTGGGGGGGGAAACACTGAAGCTTTCTTT

clone_size: .
v_call: TRBV5-1
d_call: .
j_call: TRBJ1-6
cdr3_aa: CASSFTDRNSPLHF
cdr3_nt: TGCGCCAGCAGCTTCACAGACAGGAATTCACCCCTCCACTTT

clone_size: once
v_call: TRBV5-4
d_call: TRBD2
j_call: TRBJ2-5
cdr3_aa: CASSLAGTRGETQYF
cdr3_nt: TGTGCCAGCAGCCTCGCCGGGACTAGGGGTGAGACCCAGTACTTC

clone_size: .
v_call: TRBV6-5
d_call: .
j_call: TRBJ1-6
cdr3_aa: CASSYLRGIKSLHF
cdr3_nt: TGTGCCAGCAGTTACCTAAGGGGAATAAAATCCCTCCACTTT

clone_size: once
v_call: TRBV7-9
d_call: TRBD1
j_call: TRBJ1-3
cdr3_aa: CASSLTGGSGNTIYF
cdr3_nt: TGTGCCAGCAGCTTAACAGGGGGATCTGGAAACACCATATATTTT

clone_size: few
v_call: TRBV28
d_call: .
j_call: TRBJ2-7
cdr3_aa: CASSLWTPYEQYF
cdr3_nt: TGTGCCAGCAGTTTATGGACACCGTACGAGCAGTACTTC

clone_size: .
v_call: TRBV5-4
d_call: TRBD2
j_call: TRBJ2-7
cdr3_aa: CASSWGTRYEQYF
cdr3_nt: TGTGCCAGCAGCTGGGGGACTAGGTACGAGCAGTACTTC

clone_size: once
v_call: TRBV5-4
d_call: TRBD1
j_call: TRBJ2-1
cdr3_aa: CASSLVPTTGGSRNEQFF
cdr3_nt: TGTGCCAGCAGCTTGGTCCCCACGACAGGGGGGTCTAGAAATGAGCAGTTCTTC

clone_size: .
v_call: TRBV14
d_call: .
j_call: TRBJ1-2
cdr3_aa: CASSQANVGAGNYGYTF
cdr3_nt: TGTGCCAGCAGCCAAGCGAATGTCGGGGCGGGAAACTATGGCTACACCTTC

clone_size: .
v_call: TRBV19
d_call: .
j_call: TRBJ2-7
cdr3_aa: CASSIPAGAIAGEQYF
cdr3_nt: TGTGCCAGTAGTATCCCCGCCGGGGCCATTGCGGGAGAGCAGTACTTC

clone_size: .
v_call: TRBV9
d_call: TRBD1
j_call: TRBJ1-6
cdr3_aa: CASSTQGADSPLHF
cdr3_nt: TGTGCCAGCAGCACACAGGGGGCGGATTCACCCCTCCACTTT

clone_size: .
v_call: TRBV5-6
d_call: .
j_call: TRBJ1-4
cdr3_aa: CASTHRVEEKLFF
cdr3_nt: TGTGCCAGCACCCACCGGGTCGAAGAAAAACTGTTTTTT

clone_size: .
v_call: TRBV18
d_call: .
j_call: TRBJ1-2
cdr3_aa: CASSPYGDNYGYTF
cdr3_nt: TGTGCCAGCTCACCCTACGGAGATAACTATGGCTACACCTTC

clone_size: .
v_call: TRBV11-1
d_call: .
j_call: TRBJ2-2
cdr3_aa: CASSLVWQKNTGELFF
cdr3_nt: TGTGCCAGCAGCTTAGTCTGGCAGAAAAACACCGGGGAGCTGTTTTTT

clone_size: few
v_call: TRBV7-6
d_call: .
j_call: TRBJ2-5
cdr3_aa: CASSTRTRAETQYF
cdr3_nt: TGTGCCAGCAGCACTCGGACTCGCGCGGAGACCCAGTACTTC

clone_size: few
v_call: TRBV9
d_call: .
j_call: TRBJ1-2
cdr3_aa: CASSVAPGANYGYTF
cdr3_nt: TGTGCCAGCAGCGTAGCCCCAGGGGCTAACTATGGCTACACCTTC

clone_size: once
v_call: TRBV7-2
d_call: TRBD1
j_call: TRBJ1-2
cdr3_aa: CASSRGDRGHDYGYTF
cdr3_nt: TGTGCCAGCAGCCGGGGAGACAGGGGGCATGACTATGGCTACACCTTC

clone_size: .
v_call: TRBV4-1
d_call: .
j_call: TRBJ2-2
cdr3_aa: CASSHGAAIVTTGELFF
cdr3_nt: TGCGCCAGCAGCCATGGGGCCGCGATAGTAACCACCGGGGAGCTGTTTTTT

clone_size: few
v_call: TRBV6-5
d_call: .
j_call: TRBJ2-7
cdr3_aa: CASSYSDGGTYEQYF
cdr3_nt: TGTGCCAGCAGTTACTCAGACGGGGGAACCTACGAGCAGTACTTC

clone_size: .
v_call: TRBV7-9
d_call: .
j_call: TRBJ2-7
cdr3_aa: CASSLSGSAYEQYF
cdr3_nt: TGTGCCAGCAGCTTAAGCGGCAGTGCCTACGAGCAGTACTTC

clone_size: .
v_call: TRBV5-1
d_call: .
j_call: TRBJ2-5
cdr3_aa: CASSSGPGETQYF
cdr3_nt: TGCGCCAGCAGCTCCGGACCAGGGGAGACCCAGTACTTC